The rows below give T cell receptor beta chains drawn from one sample of a study of T cell responses to AZD1222 COVID-19 vaccine. Clones were sequenced by immunoSEQ multiplex PCR, and TCRdb holds only the in-frame ones, with some missing. The sample yields roughly 120,000 clones, 70% to 90% seen once. The source was peripheral blood, collected on day 0 of AZD1222 vaccination. The source is an adult in good health. Each CDR3 is given with its conserved first and last residue. The D gene is left open where the match is weak. Clone size appears in some rows only: once, few, many, or a class for an expanded clone.

cdr3_nt: TGTGCCAGCAGGCGCGCGGAGTACAATGAGCAGTTCTTC
cdr3_aa: CASRRAEYNEQFF
clone_size: NA
j_call: TRBJ2-1
v_call: TRBV6-5
d_call: NA

cdr3_nt: TGTGCCAGCAGCCCACGGACGGTCCAAGAGACCCAGTACTTC
cdr3_aa: CASSPRTVQETQYF
clone_size: few
j_call: TRBJ2-5
v_call: TRBV11-2
d_call: NA

cdr3_nt: TGCAGTGCTAGTCCTCTCAATAGCAATCAGCCCCAGCATTTT
cdr3_aa: CSASPLNSNQPQHF
clone_size: NA
j_call: TRBJ1-5
v_call: TRBV20-1
d_call: NA

cdr3_nt: TGTGCCACCAGTGAAACTTACACAGATACGCAGTATTTT
cdr3_aa: CATSETYTDTQYF
clone_size: NA
j_call: TRBJ2-3
v_call: TRBV24-1
d_call: NA

cdr3_nt: TGTGCCAGCAGTCTGACGACAGGGTGGACGGAGAATAGTTCCTATAATTCACCCCTCCACTTT
cdr3_aa: CASSLTTGWTENSSYNSPLHF
clone_size: NA
j_call: TRBJ1-6
v_call: TRBV7-8
d_call: TRBD1

cdr3_nt: TGTGCCAGTAGTACTCGTGGAGGGAACACTGAAGCTTTCTTT
cdr3_aa: CASSTRGGNTEAFF
clone_size: once
j_call: TRBJ1-1
v_call: TRBV19
d_call: NA

cdr3_nt: TGTGCCAGCAGCTTTTCGTCTAGCGGATACAATGAGCAGTTCTTC
cdr3_aa: CASSFSSSGYNEQFF
clone_size: NA
j_call: TRBJ2-1
v_call: TRBV7-6
d_call: TRBD2

cdr3_nt: TGCGCCAGCAGCCAAGATGAAGCAAGCTCCTACAATGAGCAGTTCTTC
cdr3_aa: CASSQDEASSYNEQFF
clone_size: NA
j_call: TRBJ2-1
v_call: TRBV4-1
d_call: NA

cdr3_nt: TGTGCCAGCAGTTGGGCCGCGAGCAATCAGCCCCAGCATTTT
cdr3_aa: CASSWAASNQPQHF
clone_size: NA
j_call: TRBJ1-5
v_call: TRBV28
d_call: NA

cdr3_nt: TGTGCCAGCCAATTAGATGGGGCTATGGGGGAAGCTTTCTTT
cdr3_aa: CASQLDGAMGEAFF
clone_size: NA
j_call: TRBJ1-1
v_call: TRBV7-9
d_call: NA

cdr3_nt: TGTGCCACCAGTGGGGGGGGAGCGGGAGTTAGAGAGACCCAGTACTTC
cdr3_aa: CATSGGGAGVRETQYF
clone_size: NA
j_call: TRBJ2-5
v_call: TRBV24-1
d_call: TRBD2

cdr3_nt: TGTGCCAGCAGTTTAGGGGGGTCCGGGGAGCTGTTTTTT
cdr3_aa: CASSLGGSGELFF
clone_size: NA
j_call: TRBJ2-2
v_call: TRBV28
d_call: NA

cdr3_nt: TGTGCCAGCAGTGCCCTCCGGGGACTAGCGGGACAAGAGACCCAGTACTTC
cdr3_aa: CASSALRGLAGQETQYF
clone_size: once
j_call: TRBJ2-5
v_call: TRBV28
d_call: TRBD2

cdr3_nt: TGTGCCAGCAGGCAGGGAGGGAATTACTATGGCTACACCTTC
cdr3_aa: CASRQGGNYYGYTF
clone_size: NA
j_call: TRBJ1-2
v_call: TRBV5-4
d_call: NA

cdr3_nt: TGCGCCAGCAGTGAGGGCCAGCAAGAGACCCAGTACTTC
cdr3_aa: CASSEGQQETQYF
clone_size: NA
j_call: TRBJ2-5
v_call: TRBV10-1
d_call: NA

cdr3_nt: TGTGCCAGCTCACTCCGGACAGGGGAGGTCGCCAAAAACATTCAGTACTTC
cdr3_aa: CASSLRTGEVAKNIQYF
clone_size: NA
j_call: TRBJ2-4
v_call: TRBV18
d_call: TRBD1

cdr3_nt: TGTGCCAGTAGTAGTACAGGGGCCACTGAAGCTTTCTTT
cdr3_aa: CASSSTGATEAFF
clone_size: NA
j_call: TRBJ1-1
v_call: TRBV19
d_call: TRBD1

cdr3_nt: TGTGCCAGCAGCCGGCTAGCGGGGGTATACAATGAGCAGTTCTTC
cdr3_aa: CASSRLAGVYNEQFF
clone_size: NA
j_call: TRBJ2-1
v_call: TRBV6-2/TRBV6-3
d_call: TRBD2

cdr3_nt: TGTGCCAGCAGCCAACCTAATGAGCAGTTCTTC
cdr3_aa: CASSQPNEQFF
clone_size: NA
j_call: TRBJ2-1
v_call: TRBV7-9
d_call: NA

cdr3_nt: TGTGCCAGCAGAGCAATAACTGGGACCCTGAATGAGCAGTTCTTC
cdr3_aa: CASRAITGTLNEQFF
clone_size: NA
j_call: TRBJ2-1
v_call: TRBV2
d_call: NA

cdr3_nt: TGTGCCACCAGTGTTGGCAGTCGAAACGAGCAGTACTTC
cdr3_aa: CATSVGSRNEQYF
clone_size: few
j_call: TRBJ2-7
v_call: TRBV24-1
d_call: NA

cdr3_nt: TGTGCCAGCAGTTACTCAGGGACCGAGCAGTACTTC
cdr3_aa: CASSYSGTEQYF
clone_size: NA
j_call: TRBJ2-7
v_call: TRBV6-5
d_call: NA

cdr3_nt: TGTGCCAGCAGCGAACTAGCGGGGAGCACAGATACGCAGTATTTT
cdr3_aa: CASSELAGSTDTQYF
clone_size: once
j_call: TRBJ2-3
v_call: TRBV7-3
d_call: TRBD2

cdr3_nt: TGTGCCAGCAGTGTACATTCACAAGAGACCCAGTACTTC
cdr3_aa: CASSVHSQETQYF
clone_size: NA
j_call: TRBJ2-5
v_call: TRBV2
d_call: NA

cdr3_nt: TGTGCCAGCAGCCAAGTCATGGGCGGGAGTCTTGGTGAGCAGTTCTTC
cdr3_aa: CASSQVMGGSLGEQFF
clone_size: once
j_call: TRBJ2-1
v_call: TRBV3-1/TRBV3-2
d_call: TRBD2

cdr3_nt: TGTGCCAGCAGCTTGGGACAGACGAACACCGGGGAGCTGTTTTTT
cdr3_aa: CASSLGQTNTGELFF
clone_size: NA
j_call: TRBJ2-2
v_call: TRBV5-8
d_call: NA

cdr3_nt: TGTGCCAGCAGCTTGCAGCCGGACTCCTACGAGCAGTACTTC
cdr3_aa: CASSLQPDSYEQYF
clone_size: once
j_call: TRBJ2-7
v_call: TRBV7-6
d_call: NA

cdr3_nt: TGCGCCAGCAGCCGGGAGGTTAACTATGGCTACACCTTC
cdr3_aa: CASSREVNYGYTF
clone_size: NA
j_call: TRBJ1-2
v_call: TRBV5-1
d_call: NA

cdr3_nt: TGTGCCAGTAGTCTCCGGGACTCAAATACGCAGTATTTT
cdr3_aa: CASSLRDSNTQYF
clone_size: NA
j_call: TRBJ2-3
v_call: TRBV19
d_call: NA

cdr3_nt: TGTGCCAGCAGAGCAGACCGTGAAGCTTTCTTT
cdr3_aa: CASRADREAFF
clone_size: NA
j_call: TRBJ1-1
v_call: TRBV28
d_call: NA

cdr3_nt: TGTGCCAGCAGCCAACGGGGTGGGAATTCACCCCTCCACTTT
cdr3_aa: CASSQRGGNSPLHF
clone_size: NA
j_call: TRBJ1-6
v_call: TRBV3-1/TRBV3-2
d_call: NA

cdr3_nt: TGTGCAAGTCGCGGCGGACTAGCGGGGGGGCCTAGCACAGATACGCAGTATTTT
cdr3_aa: CASRGGLAGGPSTDTQYF
clone_size: NA
j_call: TRBJ2-3
v_call: TRBV12-2
d_call: NA

cdr3_nt: TGTGCCAGCAGCTCTACTAGCGGGACGTACGAGCAGTACTTC
cdr3_aa: CASSSTSGTYEQYF
clone_size: once
j_call: TRBJ2-7
v_call: TRBV7-2
d_call: TRBD2

cdr3_nt: TGTGCCAGCAGTTTAAGGCGGACAACTACGAAGCAGTACTTC
cdr3_aa: CASSLRRTTTKQYF
clone_size: NA
j_call: TRBJ2-7
v_call: TRBV27
d_call: NA

cdr3_nt: TGTGCCAGCAGGACCTCGGGGGCCTACGAGCAGTACTTC
cdr3_aa: CASRTSGAYEQYF
clone_size: NA
j_call: TRBJ2-7
v_call: TRBV2
d_call: NA

cdr3_nt: TGTGCCAGCAGCTTAAAAATTGGTGGCTACACCTTC
cdr3_aa: CASSLKIGGYTF
clone_size: NA
j_call: TRBJ1-2
v_call: TRBV7-8
d_call: NA

cdr3_nt: TGCGCCAGCAGCCCACGATTGCGGGCCTCGAACACCGGGGAGCTGTTTTTT
cdr3_aa: CASSPRLRASNTGELFF
clone_size: NA
j_call: TRBJ2-2
v_call: TRBV5-1
d_call: NA

cdr3_nt: TGCAGCGTGGGAAAACAGGAGTCAAATGAAAAACTGTTTTTT
cdr3_aa: CSVGKQESNEKLFF
clone_size: NA
j_call: TRBJ1-4
v_call: TRBV29-1
d_call: NA

cdr3_nt: TGTGCCAGCAGCTTAGAACCCAGCTCCCCGGGGTACTATGGCTACACCTTC
cdr3_aa: CASSLEPSSPGYYGYTF
clone_size: NA
j_call: TRBJ1-2
v_call: TRBV7-8
d_call: NA

cdr3_nt: TGCGCCAGCAGCCACGGTCGGGGTTTTGACACAGATACGCAGTATTTT
cdr3_aa: CASSHGRGFDTDTQYF
clone_size: NA
j_call: TRBJ2-3
v_call: TRBV5-1
d_call: NA

cdr3_nt: TGTGCCAGCAGCGTAGGCCCCGGGGGAGCGATTAACTATGGCTACACCTTC
cdr3_aa: CASSVGPGGAINYGYTF
clone_size: NA
j_call: TRBJ1-2
v_call: TRBV9
d_call: NA

cdr3_nt: TGCGCCAGCAGCCGGACAGGGAGCTCCTACGAGCAGTACTTC
cdr3_aa: CASSRTGSSYEQYF
clone_size: NA
j_call: TRBJ2-7
v_call: TRBV4-3
d_call: TRBD1

cdr3_nt: TGTGCCAGCAGGGAGTGGCCTAATTCACCCCTCCACTTT
cdr3_aa: CASREWPNSPLHF
clone_size: once
j_call: TRBJ1-6
v_call: TRBV28
d_call: NA

cdr3_nt: TGCAGCGTTGCGGGAGGGGAATCCTACGAGCAGTACTTC
cdr3_aa: CSVAGGESYEQYF
clone_size: NA
j_call: TRBJ2-7
v_call: TRBV29-1
d_call: TRBD2

cdr3_nt: TGTGCCAGCAGTGACTCGAGTATAGGTACTGAAGCTTTCTTT
cdr3_aa: CASSDSSIGTEAFF
clone_size: few
j_call: TRBJ1-1
v_call: TRBV6-4
d_call: NA